Here is one TCR beta chain with its context. Its antigen remains unidentified. Base qualities are missing; no much larger clone stands one base away. Systemically healthy Caucasian individuals from Russia, roughly 40 in total and aged about 6 to 100 years, were included as donors. About 10 milliliters of peripheral blood were drawn from each donor into EDTA-treated Vacutainer tubes. Ficoll-Paque density-gradient centrifugation was used to isolate PBMCs, with at least 6 million per sample. Total RNA, at least 6 micrograms per sample, was extracted from PBMCs with Trizol reagent. For every donor, flow cytometry on a PBMC aliquot measured the percentage of naive CD45RAhigh/CD27high T cells. The data are from a study of blood T cells in healthy people across ages (dated by TCRdb to 2013 to 2016). About the investigation overall: In model experiments, template switching captured roughly one uniquely barcoded TCR beta cDNA molecule for every two T cells. The study measured age-related changes in TCR beta repertoire diversity using deep sequencing normalized with unique cDNA molecular identifiers. Donors were grouped into four age groups: young (average 16 years), middle-aged (roughly 37), aged (around 60) and long-lived (over 80). Donors of different ages were randomly distributed across sequencing lanes to avoid experimental bias. The study analyzed two additional independent replicas of 1 million unique cDNA reads from the same blood draw for two donors, one aged 18 to 29 and one aged 80 or older.

The library was made by 5' RACE. The second PCR ran for roughly 7 to 12 cycles and used a J-beta primer mix along with a sample-barcoded 5' primer. A unique molecular identifier was introduced onto each TCR beta cDNA molecule by a template-switch 5' adaptor carrying 12 random nucleotides. Each sample yielded at least 2.5 million CDR3-containing paired-end reads. All of the RNA was converted into first-strand cDNA using the Mint cDNA synthesis kit, with a TRBC-specific oligonucleotide serving as the primer. Following uracil-DNA glycosylase treatment, all cDNA underwent a first 18-cycle PCR with the universal primers M1SS and BC2_uni_R. The authors' pipeline ran thus. Each sample was normalized by randomly selecting 1 million high-quality reads, each carrying a distinct molecular identifier. Instead of being binned into consensus sequences, reads that shared molecular identifiers were thrown out. CDR3 identification, clonotype clustering and error correction used MiTCR with a Q25 quality threshold and the strictest error-elimination algorithm. Lower-bound total TCR beta diversity was estimated with a nonparametric unseen species model using Euler transformation. The raw public data were reprocessed by TCRdb itself: fastp quality trimming at Q25, MiXCR clonotype calling, in-frame beta chains only. Rows merge per CDR3 protein into single entries with the most common DNA and genes. In this record, the V and J calls reflect TCRdb's handling and not the investigators' own analysis. This sample gives over 1,500,000 distinct CDR3 sequences in total; around 40% of them show up just once. In total, the top ten clones hold more than 20% of the sample.

Summary of the overall study and its limitations: The CMV infection status of donors was not known, potentially confounding age-related changes in expanded clonotypes. Because profiling used bulk unsorted PBMCs, naive and antigen-experienced compartments could not be compared conclusively. Total diversity estimates from one million sequenced T cells were considered lower bounds and underestimates. Observed TCR beta diversity per million T cells fell roughly linearly with age, and a significant reduction was already apparent by age around 44. Observed TCR beta diversity correlated strongly with the percentage of naive T cells measured by flow cytometry. Compared with the aged group, the long-lived group had more naive CD4+ T cells, fewer expanded clones and increased TCR diversity, suggesting age selection.

The germline V gene (reference sequence) provides CDR1 SEHNR and CDR2 FQNEAQ. Trimming accounts for 3 bases at V and 10 bases at J, while the number of junction bases matched to no gene is 12. Reading from cysteine to phenylalanine, the CDR3 counts 14 amino acids. Left in the record is the CDR3 DNA by itself, 42 bases read in frame from the first base. What was sequenced was blood. This receptor chain uses TRBV7-9 and TRBJ2-7; 7 middle bases align to TRBD2. The clonotype was recovered from a human donor in good health. The nucleotide sequence is given as TGTGCCAGCAGCTTCCAGCTTGGAGCGGGGATCCAGTACTTC. Translated, it reads CASSFQLGAGIQYF.